Presented here are 22 T cell receptor beta chains from one specimen sequenced in a study of blood T cells in healthy people across ages. Sample-barcoded 5' priming and a J-beta primer mix drove a second PCR of about 6 to 12 cycles. Via MiXCR, TCRdb re-called the 5' RACE reads, giving one row per CDR3 protein. The table records over 950,000 distinct CDR3 sequences, just over 50% of them present only once. Sequencing was done on a sample of blood. The origin of the receptors is a woman aged 60-75 years in good health.

This clonotype appeared a few times. This rearrangement joins TRBV12-3 or TRBV12-4 to TRBJ2-7; 8 bases agree with TRBD1. The CDR3 contains 13 residues. J was trimmed by 7 bases and V by 6 bases; bases with no gene match: 8. The CDR3 loop reads CASSPRQGKEQYF. CDR3 in DNA: TGTGCCAGCAGCCCTCGACAGGGGAAAGAGCAGTACTTC.

The rearrangement uses TRBV4-1 and TRBJ2-7; TRBD2 matches at 10 bases. With 4 bases clipped from V and 4 bases from J, the junction kept 7 bases outside the gene matches. This CDR3 region has 15 residues. CDR1 and CDR2 (germline): MGHRA, YSYEKL. The CDR3 spells CASSRPGTSAYEQYF. Here the CDR3 DNA reads TGCGCCAGCAGCCGCCCGGGGACTAGCGCGTACGAGCAGTACTTC.

A few counts support this clonotype. The chain links TRBV5-1 to TRBJ1-6; D is perhaps TRBD1 (5 bases). Trimming cost V 2 bases and J 7 bases, with 10 bases left between them. Germline loops: CDR1 SGHRS, CDR2 YFSETQ. This CDR3 region has 14 residues. The DNA for the CDR3 is TGCGCCAGCAGCTTCTTAGGGACGAATTCACCCCTCCACTTT. It translates to CASSFLGTNSPLHF. The complete variable domain, with remaining parts taken from reference TRBV5-1 and TRBJ1-6, reads KAGVTQTPRYLIKTRGQQVTLSCSPISGHRSVSWYQQTPGQGLQFLFEYFSETQRNKGNFPGRFSGRQFSNSRSEMNVSTLELGDSALYLCASSFLGTNSPLHFGNGTRLTVT.

This clonotype was observed many times. CDR3 DNA: TGCAGCGTTGAATTCGTATCAGGCCAGGATACGCAGTATTTT. This codes for CSVEFVSGQDTQYF. This chain links TRBV29-1 with TRBJ2-3; D is undetermined. Trimming removed 2 bases from V and 6 bases from J, with 15 bases in between. The length of the CDR3 is 14 residues. Germline V gene sequence: CDR1 SQVTM, CDR2 ANQGSEA.

The sample holds one count of this clonotype. The chain is built from TRBV10-2 and TRBJ2-1, with D perhaps TRBD2 (6 bases). The CDR3 totals 14 residues. Germline values: CDR1 WSHSY, CDR2 SAAADI. The V and J ends lost 8 bases and 5 bases respectively, with 16 bases between them. Written as DNA, the CDR3 is TGCGCCAGCGGGGTACTAGCAAGGGACAATGAGCAGTTCTTC. This gives the protein CASGVLARDNEQFF.

V usage is TRBV7-9 and J usage is TRBJ2-1, with TRBD2 matching over 11 bases. After removal of 8 bases from V and 7 bases from J, the junction contained 16 bases not matched to a gene. The CDR3 sequence is 17 residues long. Germline V gene sequence: CDR1 SEHNR, CDR2 FQNEAQ (reference sequence). The chain's CDR3 is CASSQRDTSGSGNEQFF. CDR3 sequence (DNA): TGTGCCAGCTCCCAGAGGGACACTAGCGGGAGTGGGAATGAGCAGTTCTTC.

Worth noting for this clonotype: A single base separates this from a much larger clone, so it may be a read error. In DNA, the CDR3 is TGTGCCAGCAGCCAAGAGCGGGTAGCGGAGGGCAGGGAGACCCAGTACTTC. This encodes CASSQERVAEGRETQYF. V is TRBV4-2 and J is TRBJ2-5; a weak D match, TRBD2 (6 bases). CDR1 is LGHNA, CDR2 YNFKEQ, per germline. The CDR3 contains 17 residues. Trimming took off 0 bases at V and 5 bases at J, with 19 bases between the two ends.

The rearrangement joins TRBV30 to TRBJ2-5; D is perhaps TRBD1 (7 bases). The CDR3 has 14 residues. Germline values: CDR1 GTSNPN, CDR2 SVGIG (reference sequence). Trimming removed 1 base at V and 9 bases at J, with 18 bases between. CDR3 residues: CAWSGTFPRGAQYF. The CDR3, as DNA: TGTGCCTGGAGTGGCACCTTCCCCAGGGGGGCCCAGTACTTC.

V and J are TRBV5-1 and TRBJ2-2, with a weak D call TRBD1 (6 bases). The CDR3 length is 15 residues. Trimming shortened V by 6 bases and J by 8 bases, and 20 bases separated the two germline ends. Germline values: CDR1 SGHRS, CDR2 YFSETQ. The CDR3 bases are TGCGCCAGCAACTCGGAGCTGGGAGACAGGGGGGAGCTGTTTTTT. Amino acid sequence: CASNSELGDRGELFF. Combining the CDR3 with reference TRBV5-1 and TRBJ2-2 gives the whole variable domain KAGVTQTPRYLIKTRGQQVTLSCSPISGHRSVSWYQQTPGQGLQFLFEYFSETQRNKGNFPGRFSGRQFSNSRSEMNVSTLELGDSALYLCASNSELGDRGELFFGEGSRLTVL.

The rearrangement links TRBV5-6 to TRBJ2-1, with no clear D. This CDR3 spans 14 amino acids. Trimming shortened V by 1 base and J by 2 bases, and 7 bases separated the two germline ends. CDR1 and CDR2 (germline): SGHDT, YYEEEE. The DNA for the CDR3 is TGTGCCAGCAGCTTGCAACGGCCCTACAATGAGCAGTTCTTC. Translated: CASSLQRPYNEQFF.

V and J are TRBV12-3 or TRBV12-4 and TRBJ1-5; possible D gene TRBD1, 6 bases. Trimming pared 3 bases from V and 9 bases from J, leaving 15 bases between. This CDR3 has 14 amino acids. CDR3 loop: CASSFQGILRPQHF. The CDR3, as DNA: TGTGCCAGCAGTTTCCAGGGGATCTTGAGGCCCCAGCATTTT.

The chain recombines TRBV11-3 with TRBJ2-5, with 9 bases that match TRBD1. The germline CDR1 and CDR2 sequences are SGHNT and YENEEA. V gave up 1 base and J gave up 4 bases; unmatched junction bases: 10. The CDR3 consists of 17 residues. The DNA of the CDR3 is TGTGCCAGCAGCTTAGGTGCCGGGACAGGGTATCGAGAGACCCAGTACTTC. It encodes CASSLGAGTGYRETQYF.

This clonotype turned up a few times. The rearrangement uses TRBV28 and TRBJ1-5; D gene uncertain. The CDR3 is made up of 10 amino acids. Trimming took 2 bases from V and 9 from J, leaving 2 bases between them. Germline V gene sequence: CDR1 MDHEN, CDR2 SYDVKM. In DNA form, the CDR3 reads TGTGCCAGCAGTTTACGGCCCCAGCATTTT. It codes for CASSLRPQHF.

J is TRBJ2-7 and V is TRBV28; 7 bases fit TRBD1. The germline V gene has CDR1 MDHEN and CDR2 SYDVKM. This CDR3 region has 16 residues. Losses at the gene ends were 3 bases for V and 5 bases for J; bases not matched to a gene: 13. CDR3 bases: TGTGCCAGCAGTTTTCCCACGGGGACAGTTATCAACGAGCAGTACTTC. Translated, it gives CASSFPTGTVINEQYF.

This clonotype was seen more than once but under ten times. The rearrangement uses TRBV4-1 and TRBJ2-3; D unclear. CDR3 length: 15 amino acids. With 6 bases removed from V and 7 bases from J, the gap between germline ends came to 20 bases. Germline V lookup: CDR1 MGHRA, CDR2 YSYEKL. In nucleotides, the CDR3 is TGCGCCAGCAGTTCAATCCGGGCTGGCGTCCATACGCAGTATTTT. Amino acid sequence: CASSSIRAGVHTQYF.

The CDR3 spells CASSLGVSSTGELFF. CDR3 coding DNA: TGTGCCAGCAGCTTAGGAGTCTCAAGCACCGGGGAGCTGTTTTTT. V is TRBV7-3 and J is TRBJ2-2; D gene ambiguous. This CDR3 is 15 amino acids long. Trimming took 2 bases from V and 4 from J, leaving 11 bases between them. In germline, CDR1 is SGHTA, CDR2 FQGTGA.

The rearrangement links TRBV4-2 to TRBJ1-2, with unresolved D. The V and J ends lost 2 bases and 2 bases respectively, with 12 bases between them. The CDR3 is 15 residues long. The germline CDR1 and CDR2 sequences are LGHNA and YNFKEQ. The CDR3 loop reads CASSQSATGNYGYTF. In DNA, the CDR3 is TGTGCCAGCAGCCAATCAGCTACTGGCAACTATGGCTACACCTTC.

This chain links TRBV27 with TRBJ2-4, with 7 bases fitting TRBD2. The J call is uncertain, as TRBJ2-7 better fits the DNA end. CDR1 and CDR2 (germline): MNHEY, SMNVEV (reference sequence). This CDR3 is 16 amino acids long. The CDR3 DNA reads TGTGCCAGCAGGACTATGACTAGCAGGAGGCTTTACGAGCAGTACTTC. It yields the protein CASRTMTSRRLYEQYF.

The J gene is TRBJ2-7, the V gene TRBV12-3 or TRBV12-4; the D is unclear. The V and J ends lost 4 bases and 0 bases respectively, with 7 bases between them. The CDR3 is made up of 13 amino acids. DNA for the CDR3: TGTGCCAGCAGTTGTTCTAGCTCCTACGAGCAGTACTTC. This gives the protein CASSCSSSYEQYF.

This clonotype has a handful of counts. The chain has TRBV10-3 and TRBJ2-5; 10 nucleotides line up with TRBD2. This CDR3 is built from 17 residues. Germline CDR1 reads ENHRY; CDR2 reads SYGVKD. With 2 bases clipped from V and 1 base from J, the junction kept 7 bases outside the gene matches. The CDR3 loop is CAISESLAGVSQETQYF. In DNA form, the CDR3 reads TGTGCCATCAGTGAGAGTCTAGCGGGAGTCAGCCAAGAGACCCAGTACTTC.

This chain connects TRBV6-6 to TRBJ2-5, with unresolved D. The DNA end is a closer match to TRBJ2-7, so the J assignment may be wrong. The CDR3 covers 15 residues. Germline CDR1 is MNHNY and CDR2 is SVGAGI (reference sequence). CDR3 protein: CASTKNGLRYDEQYF. The CDR3 DNA follows: TGTGCCAGCACTAAAAACGGGCTGCGATACGACGAGCAGTACTTC.

The chain has TRBV5-1 and TRBJ2-3; 7 nucleotides align to TRBD1. The CDR3 totals 14 residues. V shed 0 bases and J 7 bases; nucleotides not matched to a gene: 5. CDR1 SGHRS and CDR2 YFSETQ come from the germline V gene. The DNA of the CDR3 is TGCGCCAGCAGCTTGGACAGGGGCCTGAATACGCAGTATTTT. It translates to CASSLDRGLNTQYF. The whole variable domain, filled in from reference TRBV5-1 and TRBJ2-3, reads KAGVTQTPRYLIKTRGQQVTLSCSPISGHRSVSWYQQTPGQGLQFLFEYFSETQRNKGNFPGRFSGRQFSNSRSEMNVSTLELGDSALYLCASSLDRGLNTQYFGPGTRLTVL.